This section outlines one T cell receptor (beta chain) sequence together with its context. The antigen is not known. This sample is part of a study of OX40 agonist ivuxolimab in advanced cancers. Study-wide context: The treatment was a fully human IgG2 OX40 agonist, ivuxolimab. With a range of 23 to 79, age averaged roughly 60 years, and around 80% were male. General observations from the study: Which antigen the expanded peripheral T cells recognized is unknown.

V lost 6 bases and J lost 3, with 12 bases in between. CDR3 length: 13 amino acids. Germline V lookup: CDR1 MDHEN, CDR2 SYDVKM. Generated by immunoSEQ multiplex PCR, the TCRdb table keeps only in-frame clones and is missing some. The sample consists of some 74,000 clones, more than 75% of them appearing once. The chain joins TRBV28 to TRBJ2-7; D possibly corresponds to TRBD1 (5 bases). Sequenced material: CD4+ or CD8+ T cells sorted from blood, taken in a trial of the OX40 agonist ivuxolimab. The TCR was taken from an adult with an advanced solid tumor such as melanoma, head and neck, liver or kidney cancer. This chain's CDR3 is CASRPVGLYEQYF. CDR3 bases: TGTGCCAGCAGGCCCGTGGGGCTCTACGAGCAGTACTTC.